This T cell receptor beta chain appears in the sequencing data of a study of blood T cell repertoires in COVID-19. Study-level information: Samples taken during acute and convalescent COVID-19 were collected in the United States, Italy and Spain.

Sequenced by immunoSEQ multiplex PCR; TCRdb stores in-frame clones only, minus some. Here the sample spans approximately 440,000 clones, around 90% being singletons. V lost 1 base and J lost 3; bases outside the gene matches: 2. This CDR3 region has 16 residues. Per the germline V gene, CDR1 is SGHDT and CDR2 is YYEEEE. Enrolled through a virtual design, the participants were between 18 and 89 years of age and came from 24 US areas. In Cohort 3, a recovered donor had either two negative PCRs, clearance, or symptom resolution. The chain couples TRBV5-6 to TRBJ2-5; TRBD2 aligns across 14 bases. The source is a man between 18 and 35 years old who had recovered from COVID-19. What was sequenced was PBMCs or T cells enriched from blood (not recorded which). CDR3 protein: CASSLWGLAGEETQYF. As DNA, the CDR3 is TGTGCCAGCAGCTTGTGGGGACTAGCGGGGGAAGAGACCCAGTACTTC.